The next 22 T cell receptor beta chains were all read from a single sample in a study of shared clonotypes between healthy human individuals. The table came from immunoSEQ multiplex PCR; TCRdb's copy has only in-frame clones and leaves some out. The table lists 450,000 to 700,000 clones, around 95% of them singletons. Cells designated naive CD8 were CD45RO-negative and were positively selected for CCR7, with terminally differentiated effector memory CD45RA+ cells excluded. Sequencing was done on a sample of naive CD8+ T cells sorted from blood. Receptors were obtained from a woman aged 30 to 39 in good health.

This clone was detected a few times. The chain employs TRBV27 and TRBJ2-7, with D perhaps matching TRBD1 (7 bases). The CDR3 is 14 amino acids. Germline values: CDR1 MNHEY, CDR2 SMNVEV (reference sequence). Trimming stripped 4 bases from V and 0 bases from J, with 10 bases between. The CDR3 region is CASSSQGGSYEQYF. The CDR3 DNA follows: TGTGCCAGCAGTTCCCAGGGGGGCTCCTACGAGCAGTACTTC.

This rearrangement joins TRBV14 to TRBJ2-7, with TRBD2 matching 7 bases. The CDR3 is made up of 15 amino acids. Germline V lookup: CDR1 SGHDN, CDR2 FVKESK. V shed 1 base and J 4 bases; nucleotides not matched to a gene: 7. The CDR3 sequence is CASSQAASGAYEQYF. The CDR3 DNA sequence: TGTGCCAGCAGCCAAGCGGCTAGCGGAGCATACGAGCAGTACTTC. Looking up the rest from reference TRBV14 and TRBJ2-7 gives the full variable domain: EAGVTQFPSHSVIEKGQTVTLRCDPISGHDNLYWYRRVMGKEIKFLLHFVKESKQDESGMPNNRFLAERTGGTYSTLKVQPAELEDSGVYFCASSQAASGAYEQYFGPGTRLTVT.

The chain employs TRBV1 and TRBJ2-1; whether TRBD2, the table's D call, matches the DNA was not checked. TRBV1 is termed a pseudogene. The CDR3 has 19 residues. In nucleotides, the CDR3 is TGCACCAGCAGCCAAGATCTTGTCCGCCTAGCGCAAGGTTGGGATGAGCAGTTCTTC. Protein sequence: CTSSQDLVRLAQGWDEQFF.

CDR3: CASSLLYSTGELFF. The CDR3 region has the DNA TGCGCCAGCAGCTTGCTTTACAGCACCGGGGAGCTGTTTTTT. The chain links TRBV5-1 to TRBJ2-2; D gene unclear. V lost 1 base and J lost 4, with 8 bases in between. This CDR3 is built from 14 residues. Germline CDR1 SGHRS, CDR2 YFSETQ.

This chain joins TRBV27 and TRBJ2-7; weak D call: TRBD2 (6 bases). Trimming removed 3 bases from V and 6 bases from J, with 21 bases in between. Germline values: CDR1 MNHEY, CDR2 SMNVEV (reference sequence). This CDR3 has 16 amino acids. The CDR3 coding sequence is TGTGCCAGCAGTTTGATTCTCGGGACTCCTCCCGCCGAGCAGTACTTC. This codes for CASSLILGTPPAEQYF.

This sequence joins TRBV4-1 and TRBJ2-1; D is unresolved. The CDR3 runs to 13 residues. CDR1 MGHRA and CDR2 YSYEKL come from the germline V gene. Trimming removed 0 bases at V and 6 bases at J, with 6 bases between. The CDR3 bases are TGCGCCAGCAGCCAAGATATATCCAATGAGCAGTTCTTC. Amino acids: CASSQDISNEQFF.

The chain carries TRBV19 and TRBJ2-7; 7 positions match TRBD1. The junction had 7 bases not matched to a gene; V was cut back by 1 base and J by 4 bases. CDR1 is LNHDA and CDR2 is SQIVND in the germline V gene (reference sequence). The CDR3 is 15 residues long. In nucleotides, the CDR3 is TGTGCCAGTAGTATAGGACAGGGATCCGGGTACGAGCAGTACTTC. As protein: CASSIGQGSGYEQYF.

The CDR3 bases are TGTGCCAGCAGTTTATGGGGTAGTGGTTCGGGGGTCCAGCCCCAGCATTTT. Amino acid sequence: CASSLWGSGSGVQPQHF. This chain connects TRBV28 to TRBJ1-5, with a tentative D call TRBD1 (5 bases). The CDR3 has 17 residues. Trimming removed 0 bases at V and 7 bases at J, with 19 bases between. Germline CDR1 MDHEN, CDR2 SYDVKM.

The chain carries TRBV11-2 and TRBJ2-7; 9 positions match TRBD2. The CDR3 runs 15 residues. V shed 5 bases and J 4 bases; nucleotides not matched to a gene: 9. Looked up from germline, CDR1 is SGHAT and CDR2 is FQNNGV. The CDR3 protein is CASSTVLAGLYEQYF. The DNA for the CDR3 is TGTGCCAGCAGCACAGTCCTAGCGGGATTGTACGAGCAGTACTTC.

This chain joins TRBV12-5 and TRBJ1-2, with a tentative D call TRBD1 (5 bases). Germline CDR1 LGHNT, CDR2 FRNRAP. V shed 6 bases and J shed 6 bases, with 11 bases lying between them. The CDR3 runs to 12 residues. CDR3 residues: CASGPGGHGYTF. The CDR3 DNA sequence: TGTGCTAGTGGCCCGGGGGGACATGGCTACACCTTC.

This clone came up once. The CDR3 DNA follows: TGTGCCAGTAGTGCCGCCCAGGGGAACTATGGCTACACCTTC. Encoded protein: CASSAAQGNYGYTF. The chain is built from TRBV19 and TRBJ1-2, with a tentative D call TRBD1 (6 bases). Germline loops: CDR1 LNHDA, CDR2 SQIVND (reference sequence). The CDR3 is 14 amino acids. Trimming removed 5 bases at V and 2 bases at J, with 12 bases between.

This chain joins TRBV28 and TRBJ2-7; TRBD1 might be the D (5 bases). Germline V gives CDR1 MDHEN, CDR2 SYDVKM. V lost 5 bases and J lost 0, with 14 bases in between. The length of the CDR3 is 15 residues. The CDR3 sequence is CASSTQDIPSYEQYF. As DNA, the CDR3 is TGTGCCAGCAGTACCCAGGACATACCCTCCTACGAGCAGTACTTC.

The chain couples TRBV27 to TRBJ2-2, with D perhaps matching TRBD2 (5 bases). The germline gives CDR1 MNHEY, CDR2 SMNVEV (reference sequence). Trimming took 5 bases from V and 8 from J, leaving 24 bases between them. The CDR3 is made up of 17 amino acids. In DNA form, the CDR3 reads TGTGCCAGCAGTCCTTCCGCCGGGGAAACCTCGTTTGGGGAGCTGTTTTTT. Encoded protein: CASSPSAGETSFGELFF.

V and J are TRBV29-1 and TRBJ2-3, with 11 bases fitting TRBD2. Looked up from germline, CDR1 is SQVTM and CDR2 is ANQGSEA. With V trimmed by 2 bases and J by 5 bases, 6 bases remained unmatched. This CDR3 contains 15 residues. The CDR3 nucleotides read TGCAGCGTTGAAATAGCGGGAGGGCCATTAGATACGCAGTATTTT. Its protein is CSVEIAGGPLDTQYF.

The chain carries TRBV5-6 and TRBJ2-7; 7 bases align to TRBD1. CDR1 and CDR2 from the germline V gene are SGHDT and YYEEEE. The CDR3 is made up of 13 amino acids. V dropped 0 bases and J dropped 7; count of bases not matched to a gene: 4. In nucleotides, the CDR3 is TGTGCCAGCAGCTTGGATACGGACAGGGAGCAGTACTTC. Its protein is CASSLDTDREQYF.

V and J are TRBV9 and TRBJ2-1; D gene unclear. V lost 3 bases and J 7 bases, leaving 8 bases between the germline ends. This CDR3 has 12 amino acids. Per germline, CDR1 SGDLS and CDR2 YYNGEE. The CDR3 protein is CASSGVFNEQFF. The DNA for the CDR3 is TGTGCCAGCAGCGGAGTCTTTAATGAGCAGTTCTTC.

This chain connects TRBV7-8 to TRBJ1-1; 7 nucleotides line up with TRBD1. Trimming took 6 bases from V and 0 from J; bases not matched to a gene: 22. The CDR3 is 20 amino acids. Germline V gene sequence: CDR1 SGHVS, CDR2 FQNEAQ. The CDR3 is CASRFFGDRDSHNLNTEAFF. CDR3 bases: TGTGCCAGCAGGTTTTTTGGGGACCGGGACAGTCATAACCTGAACACTGAAGCTTTCTTT. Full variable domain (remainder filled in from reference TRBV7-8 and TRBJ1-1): GAGVSQSPRYKVAKRGQDVALRCDPISGHVSLFWYQQALGQGPEFLTYFQNEAQLDKSGLPSDRFFAERPEGSVSTLKIQRTQQEDSAVYLCASRFFGDRDSHNLNTEAFFGQGTRLTVV.

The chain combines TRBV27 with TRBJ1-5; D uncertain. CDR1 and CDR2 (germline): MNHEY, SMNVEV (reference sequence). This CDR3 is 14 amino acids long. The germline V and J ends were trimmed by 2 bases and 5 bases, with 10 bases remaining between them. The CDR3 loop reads CASSLRAAHQPQHF. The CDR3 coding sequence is TGTGCCAGCAGTTTACGGGCGGCCCATCAGCCCCAGCATTTT.

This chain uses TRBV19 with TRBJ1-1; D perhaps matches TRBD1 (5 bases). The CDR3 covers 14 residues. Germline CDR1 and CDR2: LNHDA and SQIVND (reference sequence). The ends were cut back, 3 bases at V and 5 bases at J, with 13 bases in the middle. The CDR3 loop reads CASSMRQGITEAFF. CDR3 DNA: TGTGCCAGTAGTATGAGGCAGGGAATTACTGAAGCTTTCTTT.

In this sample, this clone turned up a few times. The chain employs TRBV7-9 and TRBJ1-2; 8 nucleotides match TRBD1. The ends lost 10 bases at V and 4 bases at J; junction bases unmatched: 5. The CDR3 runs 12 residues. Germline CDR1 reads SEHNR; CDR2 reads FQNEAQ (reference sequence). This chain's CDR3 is CATNTGGYGYTF. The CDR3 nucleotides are TGTGCCACAAATACAGGGGGCTATGGCTACACCTTC.

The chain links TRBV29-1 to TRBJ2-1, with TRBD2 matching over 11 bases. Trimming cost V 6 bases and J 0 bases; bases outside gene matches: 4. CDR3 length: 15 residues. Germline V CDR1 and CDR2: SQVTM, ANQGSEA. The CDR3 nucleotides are TGCAGCGTGCAAGGACTAGCGGGCTCCTACAATGAGCAGTTCTTC. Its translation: CSVQGLAGSYNEQFF.

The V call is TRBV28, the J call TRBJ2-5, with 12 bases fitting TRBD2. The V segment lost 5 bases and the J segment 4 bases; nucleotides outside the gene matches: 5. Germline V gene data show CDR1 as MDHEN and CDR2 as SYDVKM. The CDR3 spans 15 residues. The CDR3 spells CASSAGLAGLETQYF. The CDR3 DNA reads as TGTGCCAGCAGTGCAGGACTAGCGGGATTAGAGACCCAGTACTTC.